Each of the 9 T cell receptor beta chains below was sequenced from the same sample in a study of T-cell reconstitution after alpha-beta-depleted transplantation in children. Molecular barcoding with unique molecular identifiers was used for the TCRbeta library. TCRdb re-analysed the PCR reads in MiXCR, keeping a single row per CDR3 protein. In the table there are roughly 220,000 distinct CDR3 sequences, more than 10% of which are singletons. Specimen: PBMCs from the stem cell graft donor, collected from the stem cell graft. These receptors came from a human donor who donated a stem cell graft to a child with acute lymphoblastic leukemia.

This clonotype was counted a few times. V gene TRBV5-1 combines with J gene TRBJ2-3; D ambiguous. Germline CDR1 reads SGHRS; CDR2 reads YFSETQ. The CDR3 extends over 16 amino acids. V was trimmed by 4 bases and J by 4 bases, leaving 19 bases between them. CDR3 loop: CASSPPVGSSADTQYF. CDR3 DNA sequence: TGCGCCAGCAGCCCCCCAGTGGGTTCGTCGGCAGATACGCAGTATTTT.

This clonotype was seen at least ten times. Here the CDR3 DNA reads TGTGCCAGCAGCTTAGCACTCCGTAATTCACCCCTCCACTTT. Its protein product is CASSLALRNSPLHF. This sequence joins TRBV7-2 and TRBJ1-6; D remains unclear. V was shortened by 0 bases and J by 6 bases, with 6 bases between the two germline ends. The CDR3 sequence is 14 residues long. Germline values: CDR1 SGHTA, CDR2 FQGNSA.

This clonotype was recorded at least ten times. The rearrangement uses TRBV6-1 and TRBJ2-5; D uncertain. The ends were cut back, 8 bases at V and 2 bases at J, with 12 bases in the middle. The CDR3 runs 13 residues. Germline V gene lookup returns CDR1 MNHNS and CDR2 SASEGT. Here the CDR3 DNA reads TGTGCCAGCGGGCAGGCAAGACAAGAGACCCAGTACTTC. Protein sequence: CASGQARQETQYF.

This chain connects TRBV30 to TRBJ2-1, with TRBD2 identical over 12 bases. Germline CDR1 and CDR2: GTSNPN and SVGIG (reference sequence). The CDR3 is made up of 13 amino acids. CDR3 nucleotides: TGTGCTTTACTAGCGGGAGGCTCCAATGAGCAGTTCTTC. Translated, it gives CALLAGGSNEQFF.

This clonotype was found a few times. The CDR3 sequence: CASSLERVATYEQYF. The CDR3 coding sequence is TGCGCCAGCAGCTTGGAACGAGTCGCCACCTACGAGCAGTACTTC. J is TRBJ2-7 and V is TRBV5-1; D is unresolved. Trimming removed 0 bases from V and 2 bases from J, with 12 bases in between. The CDR3 is 15 amino acids. Germline V gene data show CDR1 as SGHRS and CDR2 as YFSETQ. The full variable domain, with the rest looked up from reference TRBV5-1 and TRBJ2-7, is KAGVTQTPRYLIKTRGQQVTLSCSPISGHRSVSWYQQTPGQGLQFLFEYFSETQRNKGNFPGRFSGRQFSNSRSEMNVSTLELGDSALYLCASSLERVATYEQYFGPGTRLTVT.

This clonotype was seen ten or more times. The chain couples TRBV27 to TRBJ1-6, with D perhaps TRBD1 (5 bases). Germline V gene data show CDR1 as MNHEY and CDR2 as SMNVEV (reference sequence). V shed 5 bases and J shed 4 bases, with 18 bases lying between them. The CDR3 spans 17 residues. The CDR3 bases are TGTGCCAGCAGTCGACGGGGGAGGGGAGTTTATAATTCACCCCTCCACTTT. It is translated as CASSRRGRGVYNSPLHF.

Many counts were recorded for this clonotype. The chain has TRBV6-2 or TRBV6-3 and TRBJ2-2; the D is unclear. With 0 bases removed from V and 2 bases from J, the gap between germline ends came to 1 base. The germline V gene encodes CDR1 MNHEY and CDR2 SVGEGT. This CDR3 has 13 residues. The CDR3 nucleotides are TGTGCCAGCAGTTACTCTAACACCGGGGAGCTGTTTTTT. Translated, it gives CASSYSNTGELFF.

Ten or more counts support this clonotype. The rearrangement uses TRBV7-9 and TRBJ2-5; no firm D call. The CDR3 is made up of 13 amino acids. From germline, CDR1 is SEHNR and CDR2 FQNEAQ (reference sequence). Trimming stripped 5 bases from V and 7 bases from J, with 14 bases between. CDR3 in amino acids: CASSPPRLPTQYF. CDR3 coding DNA: TGTGCCAGCAGCCCACCCAGGCTTCCGACCCAGTACTTC. Variable domain in full (rest from reference TRBV7-9 and TRBJ2-5): DTGVSQNPRHKITKRGQNVTFRCDPISEHNRLYWYRQTLGQGPEFLTYFQNEAQLEKSRLLSDRFSAERPKGSFSTLEIQRTEQGDSAMYLCASSPPRLPTQYFGPGTRLLVL.

At least ten counts were recorded for this clonotype. V gene TRBV7-2 combines with J gene TRBJ2-5; possibly TRBD1 or TRBD2 for D (5 bases each). The CDR3 has 17 residues. CDR1 and CDR2 (germline): SGHTA, FQGNSA. V was clipped by 5 bases and J by 0 bases, with 19 bases between them. The CDR3 spells CASSPALRDEYQETQYF. The CDR3 nucleotides read TGTGCCAGCAGCCCGGCCCTCCGGGACGAATACCAAGAGACCCAGTACTTC.